One and the same sample provided the 2 T cell receptor beta chains below, sequenced in a study of cytomegalovirus exposure and HLA in healthy donors (dated 2017 in TCRdb). The library was obtained by the immunoSEQ multiplex PCR assay. This is the immuneACCESS table as TCRdb keeps it, with only in-frame sequences that have V and J called. A part of the clones is gone; compared with another copy, unresolved V genes explain less than half, and the rest is unexplained. The sample includes approximately 260,000 clones, with around 88% observed a single time. The ten biggest clones cover roughly 1.2% of the sample. The material sequenced was PBMCs. The source of these receptors is a woman aged 25 to 39 in good health and CMV-seropositive.

The V gene is TRBV5-8, the J gene TRBJ2-6; D remains ambiguous. This CDR3 has 15 residues. The germline CDR1 and CDR2 sequences are SGHTS and YDEGEE. V lost 0 bases to trimming and J lost 2 bases, with 6 bases between them. The CDR3 loop is CASSLAGAGANVLTF. As DNA, the CDR3 is TGTGCCAGCAGCTTGGCTGGAGCTGGGGCCAACGTCCTGACTTTC.

This clone was found once. This rearrangement joins TRBV5-1 to TRBJ1-2; TRBD1 is a possible D gene (5 bases). V lost 4 bases and J 3 bases, leaving 13 bases between the germline ends. Germline CDR1 reads SGHRS; CDR2 reads YFSETQ. CDR3 length equals 14 residues. CDR3 in amino acids: CASSLWSGDYGYTF. The CDR3 nucleotides read TGCGCCAGCAGCCTATGGTCGGGGGACTATGGCTACACCTTC.